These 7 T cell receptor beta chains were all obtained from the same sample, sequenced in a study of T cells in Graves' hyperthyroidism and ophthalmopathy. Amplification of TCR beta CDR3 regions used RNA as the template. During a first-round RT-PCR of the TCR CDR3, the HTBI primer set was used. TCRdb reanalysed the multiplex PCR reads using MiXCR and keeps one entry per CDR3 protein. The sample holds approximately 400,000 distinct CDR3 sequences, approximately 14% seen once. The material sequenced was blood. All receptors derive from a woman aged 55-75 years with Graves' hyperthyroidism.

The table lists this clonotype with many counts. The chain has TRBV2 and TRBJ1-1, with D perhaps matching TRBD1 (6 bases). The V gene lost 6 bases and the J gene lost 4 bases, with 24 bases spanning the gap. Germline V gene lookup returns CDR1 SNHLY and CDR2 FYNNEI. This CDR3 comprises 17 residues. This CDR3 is CASSAPGGGEGGTEAFF. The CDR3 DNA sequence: TGTGCCAGCAGCGCCCCTGGGGGTGGAGAAGGGGGCACTGAAGCTTTCTTT.

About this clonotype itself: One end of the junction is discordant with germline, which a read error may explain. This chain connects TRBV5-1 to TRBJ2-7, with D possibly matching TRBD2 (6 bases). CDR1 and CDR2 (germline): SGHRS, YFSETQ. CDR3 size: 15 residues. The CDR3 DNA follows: TGCGTCAGCAGCTCCCCCCCTGCGGGAAGGTACGAGCAGTACTTC. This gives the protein CVSSSPPAGRYEQYF.

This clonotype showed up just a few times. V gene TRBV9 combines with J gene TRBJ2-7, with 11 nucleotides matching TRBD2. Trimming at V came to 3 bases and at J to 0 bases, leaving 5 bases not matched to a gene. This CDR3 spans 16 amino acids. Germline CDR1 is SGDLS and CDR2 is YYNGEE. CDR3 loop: CASSADSGGDSYEQYF. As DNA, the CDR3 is TGTGCCAGCAGCGCCGATAGCGGGGGGGACTCCTACGAGCAGTACTTC.

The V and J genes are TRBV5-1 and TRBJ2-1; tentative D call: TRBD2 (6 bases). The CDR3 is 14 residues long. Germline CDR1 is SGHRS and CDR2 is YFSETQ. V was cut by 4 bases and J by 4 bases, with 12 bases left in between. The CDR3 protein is CASSASGEYNEQFF. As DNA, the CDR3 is TGCGCCAGCAGCGCGTCGGGAGAGTACAATGAGCAGTTCTTC.

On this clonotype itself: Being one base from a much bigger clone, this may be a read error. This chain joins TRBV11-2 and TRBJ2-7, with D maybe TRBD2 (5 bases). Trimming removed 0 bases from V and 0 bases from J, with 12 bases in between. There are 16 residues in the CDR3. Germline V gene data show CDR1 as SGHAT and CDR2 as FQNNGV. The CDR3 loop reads CASSLESGRFSYEQYF. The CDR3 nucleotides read TGTGCCAGCAGCTTAGAAAGCGGAAGGTTCTCCTACGAGCAGTACTTC.

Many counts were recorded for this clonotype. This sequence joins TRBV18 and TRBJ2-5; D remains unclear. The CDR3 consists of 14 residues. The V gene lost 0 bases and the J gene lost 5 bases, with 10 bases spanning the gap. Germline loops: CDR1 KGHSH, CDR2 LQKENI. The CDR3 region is CASSPPDGPETQYF. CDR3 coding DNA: TGTGCCAGCTCACCACCGGACGGCCCGGAGACCCAGTACTTC.

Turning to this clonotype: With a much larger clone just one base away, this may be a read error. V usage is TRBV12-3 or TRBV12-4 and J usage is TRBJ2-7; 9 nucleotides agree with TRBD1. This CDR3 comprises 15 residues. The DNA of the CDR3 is TGTGTCAGCAGTTTGGGGGACAGGGCAGTCTACGAGCAGTACTTC. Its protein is CVSSLGDRAVYEQYF.